What follows are 16 T cell receptor beta chains derived from one specimen sequenced in a study of cytomegalovirus exposure and HLA in healthy donors. Amplification used 60 Vbeta primers and 13 Jbeta primers. Measured with immunoSEQ multiplex PCR; TCRdb has only the in-frame clones, and not every one. This sample has approximately 160,000 clones; around 76% occur once, and the top ten carry approximately 1.6%. The sample consisted of PBMCs. These receptors were obtained from a girl between 10 and 17 years old in good health and CMV-seropositive.

This sequence joins TRBV7-6 and TRBJ2-1; a weak D match, TRBD2 (5 bases). Per germline, CDR1 SGHVS and CDR2 FNYEAQ. Trimming shortened V by 5 bases and J by 10 bases, and 12 bases separated the two germline ends. The CDR3 extends over 12 amino acids. The CDR3 is CASSPGKGEQFF. CDR3 nucleotides: TGTGCCAGCAGCCCCGGGAAGGGAGAGCAGTTCTTC. Filled out from reference TRBV7-6 and TRBJ2-1, the complete variable domain reads GAGVSQSPRYKVTKRGQDVALRCDPISGHVSLYWYRQALGQGPEFLTYFNYEAQQDKSGLPNDRFSAERPEGSISTLTIQRTEQRDSAMYRCASSPGKGEQFFGPGTRLTVL.

The chain employs TRBV27 and TRBJ2-3, with TRBD2 identical over 10 bases. The V and J ends lost 4 bases and 1 base, in that order; junction bases with no gene match: 2. Per germline, CDR1 MNHEY and CDR2 SMNVEV (reference sequence). The CDR3 sequence is 15 residues long. For the CDR3, the DNA is TGTGCCAGCAGTTCCGGGACTAGCGGCACAGATACGCAGTATTTT. Protein: CASSSGTSGTDTQYF.

The table lists this clone with a few counts. The chain combines TRBV5-1 with TRBJ2-1; 15 bases agree with TRBD2. The germline V gene has CDR1 SGHRS and CDR2 YFSETQ. V gave up 7 bases and J gave up 0 bases; unmatched junction bases: 5. The CDR3 extends over 17 amino acids. The chain's CDR3 is CASVAGLAGGSYNEQFF. In DNA form, the CDR3 reads TGCGCCAGCGTCGCGGGACTAGCGGGAGGCTCCTACAATGAGCAGTTCTTC. The variable domain in full, with the rest retrieved from reference TRBV5-1 and TRBJ2-1, is KAGVTQTPRYLIKTRGQQVTLSCSPISGHRSVSWYQQTPGQGLQFLFEYFSETQRNKGNFPGRFSGRQFSNSRSEMNVSTLELGDSALYLCASVAGLAGGSYNEQFFGPGTRLTVL.

This clone was seen a single time. This chain connects TRBV2 to TRBJ1-1, with a tentative D call TRBD1 (5 bases). The CDR3 has 11 amino acids. The germline V gene has CDR1 SNHLY and CDR2 FYNNEI. V was pared by 6 bases and J by 5 bases, with 7 bases between. In nucleotides, the CDR3 is TGTGCCAGCAGCAGGGATACTGAAGCTTTCTTT. This sequence encodes CASSRDTEAFF.

In this sample, this clone turned up a few times. V gene TRBV30 combines with J gene TRBJ2-3; TRBD2 agrees at 11 bases. The CDR3 runs 15 residues. Per the germline V gene, CDR1 is GTSNPN and CDR2 is SVGIG (reference sequence). V was clipped by 2 bases and J by 4 bases; unmatched bases: 5. CDR3 amino acids: CAWSYSGGAPDTQYF. In DNA form, the CDR3 reads TGTGCCTGGAGTTATAGCGGGGGGGCCCCAGATACGCAGTATTTT.

This chain links TRBV27 with TRBJ2-3, with a weak D call TRBD1 (5 bases). Germline CDR1 MNHEY, CDR2 SMNVEV (reference sequence). The CDR3 runs to 12 residues. Deletions cut 2 bases from V and 11 bases from J, with 11 bases between. The CDR3 nucleotides read TGTGCCAGCAGTTTACCGGCAGGGAAGCAGTATTTT. Protein: CASSLPAGKQYF.

This chain uses TRBV4-1 with TRBJ2-5; 9 nucleotides match TRBD2. The CDR3 runs to 15 residues. V was pared by 0 bases and J by 5 bases, with 4 bases of the junction left unmatched. Per germline, CDR1 MGHRA and CDR2 YSYEKL. The CDR3 bases are TGCGCCAGCAGCCAAGATGGGGCGGGAGGGGAGACCCAGTACTTC. Protein: CASSQDGAGGETQYF.

This chain links TRBV4-3 with TRBJ1-1; 9 bases fit TRBD1. The CDR3 runs to 15 residues. J gave up 4 bases and V 1 base, and 4 bases lay outside the gene matches. The germline CDR1 and CDR2 sequences are LGHNA and YSLEER. CDR3 amino acids: CASSQGTGVSTEAFF. The DNA of the CDR3 is TGCGCCAGCAGCCAAGGGACAGGGGTGAGCACTGAAGCTTTCTTT.

The chain recombines TRBV7-3 with TRBJ2-3; TRBD1 aligns across 8 bases. Germline CDR1 SGHTA, CDR2 FQGTGA. The ends lost 1 base at V and 6 bases at J; junction bases unmatched: 6. There are 15 residues in the CDR3. CDR3 sequence: CASSLNAGGIDTQYF. Here the CDR3 DNA reads TGTGCCAGCAGCTTAAACGCAGGGGGCATCGATACGCAGTATTTT. The entire variable domain, with the rest obtained from reference TRBV7-3 and TRBJ2-3, is as follows: GAGVSQTPSNKVTEKGKYVELRCDPISGHTALYWYRQSLGQGPEFLIYFQGTGAADDSGLPNDRFFAVRPEGSVSTLKIQRTERGDSAVYLCASSLNAGGIDTQYFGPGTRLTVL.

The V call is TRBV2, the J call TRBJ2-3; unclear D gene. Germline loops: CDR1 SNHLY, CDR2 FYNNEI. Trimming took off 1 base at V and 4 bases at J, with 9 bases between the two ends. The CDR3 has 14 residues. CDR3: CASSEDGLADTQYF. CDR3 sequence (DNA): TGTGCCAGCAGTGAAGACGGTTTGGCAGATACGCAGTATTTT.

The V call is TRBV28, the J call TRBJ1-2, with D possibly TRBD1 on 5 matching bases. Germline V lookup: CDR1 MDHEN, CDR2 SYDVKM. The V end was cut by 5 bases, the J end by 7 bases, with 11 bases between. The CDR3 runs 12 residues. CDR3 sequence (DNA): TGTGCCAGCAGTGATGGCAGGGTTGGCTACACCTTC. Its protein is CASSDGRVGYTF.

The CDR3 DNA reads as TGTGCCACCAGCGCTGGACTAGCGGGAGGGGCAGATACGCAGTATTTT. Translation gives CATSAGLAGGADTQYF. V is TRBV15 and J is TRBJ2-3, with TRBD2 matching 15 bases. CDR3 length: 16 residues. CDR1 and CDR2 from the germline V gene are LNHNV and YYDKDF (reference sequence). The V segment lost 5 bases and the J segment 4 bases; nucleotides outside the gene matches: 4.

This clone was found a few times. V and J are TRBV10-2 and TRBJ2-4, with 8 positions matching TRBD1. From germline, CDR1 is WSHSY and CDR2 SAAADI. Germline trimming cut 4 bases from V and 2 bases from J; bases unmatched to any gene: 4. CDR3 length: 15 amino acids. In nucleotides, the CDR3 is TGCGCCAGCAGTGCCTGGACAGGGCCCAAAAACATTCAGTACTTC. It is translated as CASSAWTGPKNIQYF.

CDR3 coding DNA: TGTGCCAGCAGTTCGCCCAACAGGCCCTCTGGAAACACCATATATTTT. It specifies CASSSPNRPSGNTIYF. The V gene is TRBV27, the J gene TRBJ1-3; possible D gene TRBD1, 5 bases. Germline lookup yields CDR1 MNHEY and CDR2 SMNVEV (reference sequence). The V gene lost 4 bases and the J gene lost 0 bases, with 13 bases spanning the gap. The CDR3 contains 16 residues.

The CDR3 protein is CSAADSYGTEAFF. The DNA for the CDR3 is TGCAGCGCCGCGGACAGTTATGGCACTGAAGCTTTCTTT. This chain links TRBV29-1 with TRBJ1-1; TRBD1 might be the D (6 bases). The V end lost 7 bases, the J end lost 4 bases, and 16 bases lay between the germline ends. The V gene's germline CDR1 is SQVTM and CDR2 ANQGSEA. CDR3 length equals 13 residues.

The CDR3 DNA reads TGCGCCAGCAGCTTGGATGGGTTGCAGGGGCTCTATAGTGAGGGTGGCTACACCTTC. Protein product: CASSLDGLQGLYSEGGYTF. The V gene is TRBV5-1, the J gene TRBJ1-2; D is possibly TRBD1 (6 bases). Trimming shortened V by 0 bases and J by 7 bases, and 28 bases separated the two germline ends. The CDR3 runs to 19 residues. CDR1 is SGHRS and CDR2 is YFSETQ in the germline V gene.